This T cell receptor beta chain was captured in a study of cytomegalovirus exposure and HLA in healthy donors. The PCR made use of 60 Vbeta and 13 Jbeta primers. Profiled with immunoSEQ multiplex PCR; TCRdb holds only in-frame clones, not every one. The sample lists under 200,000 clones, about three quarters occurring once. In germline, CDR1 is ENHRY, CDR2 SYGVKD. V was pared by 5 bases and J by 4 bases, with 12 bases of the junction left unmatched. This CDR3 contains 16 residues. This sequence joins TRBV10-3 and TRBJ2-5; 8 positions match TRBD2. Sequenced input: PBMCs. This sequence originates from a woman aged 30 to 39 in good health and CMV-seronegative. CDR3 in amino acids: CAISNPGLGLGETQYF. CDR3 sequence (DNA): TGTGCCATCAGTAATCCGGGACTAGGTCTGGGAGAGACCCAGTACTTC.